The 8 T cell receptor beta chains given below trace back to one sample, sequenced in a study of neurological immune-mediated disorders. MiXCR, applied by TCRdb to the 5' RACE reads, yields one record per CDR3 protein. The sample consists of some 60,000 distinct CDR3 sequences, around a tenth of them appearing once. Described time point: longitudinal time-point 2. What was sequenced was PBMCs. The source of these receptors is a man aged 25 to 40 in good health.

This clonotype occurred many times. J is TRBJ2-3 and V is TRBV10-3; the match to TRBD1 covers 9 bases. Germline V gene lookup returns CDR1 ENHRY and CDR2 SYGVKD. Losses at the gene ends were 10 bases for V and 3 bases for J; bases not matched to a gene: 8. This CDR3 spans 14 amino acids. DNA of the CDR3: TGTGCCACTGGACAGGGGAGGACTACAGATACGCAGTATTTT. Its protein product is CATGQGRTTDTQYF.

The rearrangement links TRBV29-1 to TRBJ2-2, with D possibly TRBD2 on 6 matching bases. Germline V CDR1 and CDR2: SQVTM, ANQGSEA. Trimming left V 8 bases short and J 7 bases short, with 17 bases between. The CDR3 contains 13 residues. This chain's CDR3 is CSSLAGSGGELFF. CDR3 DNA sequence: TGCAGCTCTCTAGCCGGGAGTGGCGGGGAGCTGTTTTTT.

This clonotype was found a few times. CDR3 DNA sequence: TGCGCCAGCAGCCAAGAAGGGACAGGGGTCCAGCCCCAGCATTTT. Translated: CASSQEGTGVQPQHF. This rearrangement joins TRBV4-1 to TRBJ1-5, with 10 bases identical to TRBD1. The CDR3 sequence is 15 residues long. Per the germline V gene, CDR1 is MGHRA and CDR2 is YSYEKL. Trimming took 0 bases from V and 7 from J; bases not matched to a gene: 3.

This clonotype was detected a few times. A read error may be the cause here, since a much bigger clone is one base away. The genes are TRBV28 and TRBJ2-6, with D tentatively TRBD2 (7 bases). The V gene's germline CDR1 is MDHEN and CDR2 SYDVKM. The CDR3 is 14 residues long. The CDR3 nucleotides are TGTGTCACCTTGGGGGGGCCCGGGGCCAACGTCCTGACTTTC. Translating it yields CVTLGGPGANVLTF.

Ten or more counts support this clonotype. This sequence joins TRBV29-1 and TRBJ1-4; D remains ambiguous. This CDR3 spans 13 amino acids. V dropped 4 bases and J dropped 3 bases, with 9 bases sitting between them. Germline CDR1 SQVTM, CDR2 ANQGSEA. The CDR3 protein is CSVGGTANEKLFF. The CDR3 DNA reads TGCAGCGTTGGAGGCACGGCTAATGAAAAACTGTTTTTT.

The table lists this clonotype with many counts. V gene TRBV6-6 combines with J gene TRBJ2-3; D not resolved. Germline CDR1 reads MNHNY; CDR2 reads SVGAGI (reference sequence). Trimming removed 6 bases at V and 3 bases at J, with 10 bases between. CDR3 length: 13 residues. In DNA, the CDR3 is TGTGCCAGCAGCCCCCCGGGTACAGATACGCAGTATTTT. It specifies CASSPPGTDTQYF.

This clonotype was picked up many times. This sequence joins TRBV28 and TRBJ2-5; no firm D call. The V and J ends lost 2 bases and 1 base respectively, with 14 bases between them. The germline CDR1 and CDR2 sequences are MDHEN and SYDVKM. CDR3 length equals 16 residues. CDR3 nucleotides: TGTGCCAGCAGTTTAGCGATTTCGAGTTCCCAAGAGACCCAGTACTTC. This encodes CASSLAISSSQETQYF.

This clonotype came up many times. A much larger clone lies one base from this, so it may be a read error. The gene calls are TRBV29-1 and TRBJ2-7; 13 nucleotides line up with TRBD2. The CDR3 contains 15 residues. The V gene's germline CDR1 is SQVTM and CDR2 ANQGSEA. J lost 6 bases, V lost 6 bases, and 11 bases had no gene match. The CDR3 is CSVAGLAGKVIEQYF. The CDR3, as DNA: TGCAGCGTAGCGGGACTAGCGGGGAAGGTCATCGAGCAGTACTTC.